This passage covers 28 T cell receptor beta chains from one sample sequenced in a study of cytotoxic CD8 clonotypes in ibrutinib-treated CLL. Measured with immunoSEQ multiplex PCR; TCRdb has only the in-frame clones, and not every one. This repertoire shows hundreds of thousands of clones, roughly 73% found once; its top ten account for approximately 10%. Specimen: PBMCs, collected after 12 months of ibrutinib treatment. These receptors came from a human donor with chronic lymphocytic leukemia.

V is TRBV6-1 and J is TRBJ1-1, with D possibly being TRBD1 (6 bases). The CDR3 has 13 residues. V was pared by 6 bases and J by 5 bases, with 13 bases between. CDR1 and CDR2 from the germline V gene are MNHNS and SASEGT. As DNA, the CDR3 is TGTGCCAGCAGCACAGGGTCTGTAACTGAAGCTTTCTTT. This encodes CASSTGSVTEAFF.

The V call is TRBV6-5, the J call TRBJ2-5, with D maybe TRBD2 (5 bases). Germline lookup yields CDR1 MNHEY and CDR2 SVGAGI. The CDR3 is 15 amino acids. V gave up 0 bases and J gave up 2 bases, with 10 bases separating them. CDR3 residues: CASSYSRATQETQYF. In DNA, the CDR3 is TGTGCCAGCAGTTACTCGCGGGCAACTCAAGAGACCCAGTACTTC.

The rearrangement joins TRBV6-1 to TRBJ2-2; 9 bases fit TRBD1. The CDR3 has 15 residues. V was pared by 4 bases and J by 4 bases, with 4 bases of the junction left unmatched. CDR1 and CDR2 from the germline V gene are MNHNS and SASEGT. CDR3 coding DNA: TGTGCCAGCAGTGGACAGGGGGTTGGCACCGGGGAGCTGTTTTTT. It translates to CASSGQGVGTGELFF.

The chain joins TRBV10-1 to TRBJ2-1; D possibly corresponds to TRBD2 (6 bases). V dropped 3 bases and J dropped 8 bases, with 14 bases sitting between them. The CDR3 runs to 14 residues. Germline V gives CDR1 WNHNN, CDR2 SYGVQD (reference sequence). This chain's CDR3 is CASSEGTAGDEQFF. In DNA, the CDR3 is TGCGCCAGCAGTGAAGGCACAGCGGGCGATGAGCAGTTCTTC.

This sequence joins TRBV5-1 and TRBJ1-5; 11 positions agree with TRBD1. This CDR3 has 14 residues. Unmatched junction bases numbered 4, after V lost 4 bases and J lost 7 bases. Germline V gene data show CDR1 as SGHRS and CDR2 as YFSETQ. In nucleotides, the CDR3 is TGCGCCAGCAGCACCGGGACAGGGGGGCAGCCCCAGCATTTT. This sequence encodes CASSTGTGGQPQHF.

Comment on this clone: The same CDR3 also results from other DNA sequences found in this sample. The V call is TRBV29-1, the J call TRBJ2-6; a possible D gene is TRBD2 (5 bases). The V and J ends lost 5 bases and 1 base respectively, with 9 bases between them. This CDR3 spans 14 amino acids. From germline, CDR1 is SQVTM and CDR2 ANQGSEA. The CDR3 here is CSVRGNSGANVLTF. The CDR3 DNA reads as TGCAGCGTTAGAGGGAATTCTGGGGCCAACGTCCTGACTTTC.

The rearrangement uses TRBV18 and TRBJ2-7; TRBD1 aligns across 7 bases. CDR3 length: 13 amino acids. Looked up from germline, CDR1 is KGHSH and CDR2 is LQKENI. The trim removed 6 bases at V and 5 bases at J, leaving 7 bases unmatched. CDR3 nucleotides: TGTGCCAGCTCCTTGACAGGGAACAACGAGCAGTACTTC. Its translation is CASSLTGNNEQYF.

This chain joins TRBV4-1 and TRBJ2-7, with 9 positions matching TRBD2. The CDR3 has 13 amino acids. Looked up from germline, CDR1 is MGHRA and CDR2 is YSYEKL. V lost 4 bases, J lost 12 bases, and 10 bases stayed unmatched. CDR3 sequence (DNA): TGCGCCAGCAGCCCTGTTAGCGGGGGCCAGGCGTACTTC. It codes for CASSPVSGGQAYF.

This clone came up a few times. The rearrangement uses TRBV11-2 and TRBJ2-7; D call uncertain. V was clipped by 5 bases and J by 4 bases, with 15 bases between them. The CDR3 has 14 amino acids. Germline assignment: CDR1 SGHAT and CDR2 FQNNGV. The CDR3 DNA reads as TGTGCCAGCAGCACCATACGTGAGGCGTACGAGCAGTACTTC. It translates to CASSTIREAYEQYF. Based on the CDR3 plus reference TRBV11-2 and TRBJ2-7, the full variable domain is EAGVAQSPRYKIIEKRQSVAFWCNPISGHATLYWYQQILGQGPKLLIQFQNNGVVDDSQLPKDRFSAERLKGVDSTLKIQPAKLEDSAVYLCASSTIREAYEQYFGPGTRLTVT.

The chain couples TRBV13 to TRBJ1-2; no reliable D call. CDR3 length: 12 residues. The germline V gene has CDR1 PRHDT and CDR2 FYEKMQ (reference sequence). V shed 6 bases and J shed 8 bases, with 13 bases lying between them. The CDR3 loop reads CASRQGSGGYTF. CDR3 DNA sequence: TGTGCCAGCAGACAAGGGTCGGGAGGCTACACCTTC.

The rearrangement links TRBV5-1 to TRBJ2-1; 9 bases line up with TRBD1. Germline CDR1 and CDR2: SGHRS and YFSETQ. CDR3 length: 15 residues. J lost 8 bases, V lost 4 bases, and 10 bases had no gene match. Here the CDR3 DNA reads TGCGCCAGCAGCAACCGGGACAGGGAAAGGGATGAGCAGTTCTTC. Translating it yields CASSNRDRERDEQFF.

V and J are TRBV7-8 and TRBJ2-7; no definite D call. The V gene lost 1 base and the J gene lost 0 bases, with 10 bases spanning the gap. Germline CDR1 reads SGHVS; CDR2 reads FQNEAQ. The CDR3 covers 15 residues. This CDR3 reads CASSLEIGYSYEQYF. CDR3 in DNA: TGTGCCAGCAGCTTAGAAATCGGTTACTCCTACGAGCAGTACTTC. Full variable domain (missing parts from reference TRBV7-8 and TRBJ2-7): GAGVSQSPRYKVAKRGQDVALRCDPISGHVSLFWYQQALGQGPEFLTYFQNEAQLDKSGLPSDRFFAERPEGSVSTLKIQRTQQEDSAVYLCASSLEIGYSYEQYFGPGTRLTVT.

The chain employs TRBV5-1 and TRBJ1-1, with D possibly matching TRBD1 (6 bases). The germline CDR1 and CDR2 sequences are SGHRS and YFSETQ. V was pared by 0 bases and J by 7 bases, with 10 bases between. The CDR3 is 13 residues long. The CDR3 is CASSLGGGDEAFF. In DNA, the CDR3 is TGCGCCAGCAGCTTGGGAGGGGGAGATGAAGCTTTCTTT.

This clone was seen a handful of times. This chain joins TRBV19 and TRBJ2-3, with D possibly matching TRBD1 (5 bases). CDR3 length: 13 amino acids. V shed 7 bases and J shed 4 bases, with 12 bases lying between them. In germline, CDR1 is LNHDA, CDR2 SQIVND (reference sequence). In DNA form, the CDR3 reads TGTGCCAGTAATCAGGGTTCGGCAGATACGCAGTATTTT. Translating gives CASNQGSADTQYF.

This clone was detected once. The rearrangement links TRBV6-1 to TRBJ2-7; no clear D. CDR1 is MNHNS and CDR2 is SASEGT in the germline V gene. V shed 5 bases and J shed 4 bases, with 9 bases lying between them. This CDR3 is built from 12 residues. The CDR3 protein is CASSLPFYEQYF. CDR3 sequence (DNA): TGTGCCAGCAGTCTCCCCTTTTACGAGCAGTACTTC.

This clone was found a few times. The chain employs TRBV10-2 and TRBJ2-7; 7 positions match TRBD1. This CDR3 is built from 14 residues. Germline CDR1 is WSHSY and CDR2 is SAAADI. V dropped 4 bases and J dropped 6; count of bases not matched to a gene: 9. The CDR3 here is CASSVGQTFSEQYF. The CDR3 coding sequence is TGCGCCAGCAGTGTGGGACAGACGTTTTCCGAGCAGTACTTC.

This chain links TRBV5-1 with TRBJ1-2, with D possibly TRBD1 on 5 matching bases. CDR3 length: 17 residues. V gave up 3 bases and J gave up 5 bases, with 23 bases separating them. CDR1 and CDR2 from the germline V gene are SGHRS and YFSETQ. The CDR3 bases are TGCGCCAGCAGCTCTGACAGTGCGGGGGTAGGCCCATATGGCTACACCTTC. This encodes CASSSDSAGVGPYGYTF.

This CDR3 is CASSLVADGRAELFF. The CDR3 DNA is TGCGCCAGCAGCTTGGTCGCAGATGGTCGGGCGGAGCTGTTTTTT. The chain recombines TRBV5-1 with TRBJ2-2; D is undetermined. CDR1 is SGHRS and CDR2 is YFSETQ in the germline V gene. The CDR3 sequence is 15 residues long. Trimming shortened V by 0 bases and J by 10 bases, and 16 bases separated the two germline ends.

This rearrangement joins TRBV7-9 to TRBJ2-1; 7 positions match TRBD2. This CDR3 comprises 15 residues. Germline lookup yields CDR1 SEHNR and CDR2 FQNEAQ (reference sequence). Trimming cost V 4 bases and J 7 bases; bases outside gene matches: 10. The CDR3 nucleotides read TGTGCCAGCAGCTCAGGACTAGGGGTTTGGAATGAGCAGTTCTTC. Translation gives CASSSGLGVWNEQFF.

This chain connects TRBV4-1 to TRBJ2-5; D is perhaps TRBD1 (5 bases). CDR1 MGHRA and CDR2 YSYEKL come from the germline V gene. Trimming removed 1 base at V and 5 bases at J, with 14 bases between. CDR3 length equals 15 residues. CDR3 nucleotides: TGCGCCAGCAGCCAAGGGCCAGGGTTGCTGGAGACCCAGTACTTC. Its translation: CASSQGPGLLETQYF.

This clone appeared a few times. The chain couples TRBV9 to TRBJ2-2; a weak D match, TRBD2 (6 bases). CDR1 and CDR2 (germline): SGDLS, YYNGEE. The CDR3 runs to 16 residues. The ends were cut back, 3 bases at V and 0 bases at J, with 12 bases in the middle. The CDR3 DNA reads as TGTGCCAGCAGCGGAGGAGGGGATCCGAACACCGGGGAGCTGTTTTTT. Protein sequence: CASSGGGDPNTGELFF.

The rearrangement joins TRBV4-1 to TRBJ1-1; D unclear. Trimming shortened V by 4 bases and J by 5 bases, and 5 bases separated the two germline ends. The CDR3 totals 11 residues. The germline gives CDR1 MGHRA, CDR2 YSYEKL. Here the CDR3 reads CASSRGTEAFF. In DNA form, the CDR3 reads TGCGCCAGCAGCCGAGGGACTGAAGCTTTCTTT.

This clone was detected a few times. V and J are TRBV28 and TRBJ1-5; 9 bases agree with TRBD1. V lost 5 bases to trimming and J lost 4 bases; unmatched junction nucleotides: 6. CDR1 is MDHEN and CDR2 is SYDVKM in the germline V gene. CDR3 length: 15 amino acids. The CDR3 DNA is TGTGCCAGCAGTCCCGGACAGGGGCGAAATCAGCCCCAGCATTTT. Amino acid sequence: CASSPGQGRNQPQHF.

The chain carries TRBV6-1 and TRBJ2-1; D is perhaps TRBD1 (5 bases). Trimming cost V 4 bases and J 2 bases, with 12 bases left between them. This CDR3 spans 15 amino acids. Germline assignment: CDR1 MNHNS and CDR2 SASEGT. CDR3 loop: CASSVQGSPYNEQFF. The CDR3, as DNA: TGTGCCAGCAGTGTCCAGGGCAGCCCCTACAATGAGCAGTTCTTC.

The CDR3 DNA reads as TGTGCCAGCAGTAAGACAGGCCGGAATGAAAAACTGTTTTTT. This translates into CASSKTGRNEKLFF. The chain combines TRBV6-5 with TRBJ1-4, with a possible D match to TRBD1 (6 bases). V dropped 5 bases and J dropped 5 bases, with 12 bases sitting between them. CDR3 size: 14 residues. Germline V gene sequence: CDR1 MNHEY, CDR2 SVGAGI.

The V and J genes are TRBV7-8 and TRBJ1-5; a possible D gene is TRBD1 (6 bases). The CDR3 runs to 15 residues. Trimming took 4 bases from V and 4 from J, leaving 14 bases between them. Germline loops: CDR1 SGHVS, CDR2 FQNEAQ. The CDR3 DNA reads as TGTGCCAGCAGCTCTCGAGGGGGGGGGAATCAGCCCCAGCATTTT. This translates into CASSSRGGGNQPQHF.

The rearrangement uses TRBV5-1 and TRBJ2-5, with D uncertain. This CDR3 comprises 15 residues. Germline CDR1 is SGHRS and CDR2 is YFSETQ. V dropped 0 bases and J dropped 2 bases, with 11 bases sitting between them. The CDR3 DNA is TGCGCCAGCAGCTTGGCACCAACAGATCAAGAGACCCAGTACTTC. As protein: CASSLAPTDQETQYF.

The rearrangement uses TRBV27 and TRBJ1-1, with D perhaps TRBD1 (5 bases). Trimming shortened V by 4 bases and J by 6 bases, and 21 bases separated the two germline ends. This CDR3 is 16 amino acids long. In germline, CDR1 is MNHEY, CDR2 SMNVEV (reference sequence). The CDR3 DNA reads TGTGCCAGCAGTTCATCTACCTCTGGACCGGGGGCTGAAGCTTTCTTT. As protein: CASSSSTSGPGAEAFF.